This T cell receptor (beta chain) was profiled in a study of blood T cell repertoires in COVID-19. V was pared by 4 bases and J by 3 bases, with 5 bases of the junction left unmatched. CDR3 length: 14 residues. Germline V lookup: CDR1 SGHRS, CDR2 YFSETQ. Original analysis: Estimated nucleated cell counts came from reference gene primer amplification. Sequencing used immunoSEQ multiplex PCR; TCRdb keeps in-frame clones, though not all of them. V, J and clone size derive from that table, while D and trimming were established from the DNA sequence. The data contain roughly 250,000 clones, 75% to 90% of them seen just once; the ten biggest clones take up around 10%. Recruits, aged roughly 18 to 100 years, lived in around 24 US areas.

This TCR came from a man aged 40-49 years who had recovered from COVID-19. The genes are TRBV5-1 and TRBJ2-3, with 7 bases aligning to TRBD1. Sequenced material: PBMCs or T cells enriched from blood (not recorded which). This CDR3 is CASSQKQGTDTQYF. The CDR3 DNA reads as TGCGCCAGCAGCCAAAAACAGGGGACAGATACGCAGTATTTT.